This T cell receptor beta chain derives from a study of T cells in Graves' hyperthyroidism and ophthalmopathy. Whole-study results and caveats: Ophthalmopathy was predicted by the model a median of around 5.9 months ahead of onset.

This CDR3 is 13 amino acids long. Trimming at V came to 1 base and at J to 4 bases, leaving 4 bases not matched to a gene. CDR1 is DFQATT, CDR2 SNEGSKA, per germline (reference sequence). Disease lasting under 3 months, a NOSPECS grade of at least 4, and a Clinical Activity Score of at least 3 were features of the ophthalmopathy patients. Diagnoses were established using clinical symptoms, serum thyroxine and TRAb, thyroid ultrasound and orbital computed tomography. Amplification of TCR beta CDR3 regions used RNA as the template. The HTBI primer set drove a first-round RT-PCR of the TCR CDR3. TCRdb reanalysed the multiplex PCR reads using MiXCR and keeps one entry per CDR3 protein. The table lists approximately 690,000 distinct CDR3 sequences, about 14% of them singletons. This clonotype has ten or more counts. What it binds is not known.

The source of this sequence is a woman aged 50 to 65 with Graves' ophthalmopathy. J is TRBJ2-7 and V is TRBV20-1, with TRBD1 matching over 7 bases. What was sequenced was blood. The CDR3 DNA is TGCAGTGCTAGAGGGACAGGTGATTACGAGCAGTACTTC. Translation gives CSARGTGDYEQYF.